This section outlines one TCR beta chain sequence together with its context. Libraries were prepared by immunoSEQ multiplex PCR; TCRdb keeps only in-frame clonotypes and omits some of them. The data contain 80,000 or so clones, 95% to 98% of them singletons. Trimming removed 5 bases at V and 3 bases at J, with 11 bases between. Germline assignment: CDR1 MGHRA and CDR2 YSYEKL. The CDR3 sequence is 13 residues long. The data are from a study of technical replicates of blood from several donors. V is TRBV4-1 and J is TRBJ2-7; D possibly corresponds to TRBD2 (5 bases). Sequences were obtained from T cells isolated from PBMCs. The sequence derives from a human donor in good health. The CDR3 DNA is TGCGCCAGCAGCATACTAGGAAACTACGAGCAGTACTTC. Its translation: CASSILGNYEQYF.